This T cell receptor (beta chain) was captured in a study of shared clonotypes between healthy human individuals. At the level of the study: CD4 naive and memory got three plates each, CD8 naive two, CD8 memory one. Study findings and constraints: Depth was large, yet rarefaction showed that sorted-subset sequencing was incomplete. Clonotypes not shared had lower generation probabilities than those common to all four donors. What naive subsets generally showed was a larger estimated richness than memory subsets showed.

Terminally differentiated effector memory CD45RA+ cells were excluded by CCR7 positive selection of CD45RO-negative cells. Sequencing was performed with immunoSEQ multiplex PCR; in TCRdb, only in-frame clones are kept and a portion is missing. The sample carries about 2,100,000 clones, roughly 91% recorded once. V was shortened by 5 bases and J by 0 bases, with 11 bases between the two germline ends. Germline V gene lookup returns CDR1 SEHNR and CDR2 FQNEAQ (reference sequence). CDR3 length equals 16 residues. Notes on this clone: Its specificity is not known.

The TCR originated in a man between 18 and 29 years old in good health. Some clones in this sample may be carry-over from other donors' samples. Sequencing used naive CD8+ T cells from PBMCs. The chain carries TRBV7-9 and TRBJ2-6; D not resolved. CDR3 sequence: CASSLKTNSGANVLTF. The CDR3 nucleotides are TGTGCCAGCAGCCTAAAGACAAACTCTGGGGCCAACGTCCTGACTTTC.